A single sample is the source of the 7 T cell receptor beta chains below, sequenced in a study of CD8 T cells in Susac syndrome. RNA amounts of roughly 0.45 to 1 ug underwent reverse transcription with random hexamers. TCRdb processed the immunoSEQ multiplex PCR reads anew with MiXCR; each CDR3 protein has one entry. The data hold 350,000 to 550,000 distinct CDR3 sequences, with around 85% observed a single time. Input material: CD8+ T cells from PBMCs. These receptors were obtained from a human donor with multiple sclerosis.

The V call is TRBV7-6, the J call TRBJ2-7, with TRBD2 matching 7 bases. Germline CDR1 reads SGHVS; CDR2 reads FNYEAQ. The J segment lost 3 bases and the V segment lost 2 bases, leaving 4 bases of the junction unmatched. The CDR3 runs 14 residues. The CDR3: CASSLTSEYYEQYF. CDR3 nucleotide sequence: TGTGCCAGCAGCTTAACTAGCGAGTACTACGAGCAGTACTTC.

The rearrangement links TRBV6-4 to TRBJ2-1; no clear D gene. The CDR3 loop spans 15 amino acids. V dropped 1 base and J dropped 8 bases, with 15 bases sitting between them. Per the germline V gene, CDR1 is MRHNA and CDR2 is SNTAGT. The CDR3 bases are TGTGCCAGCAGTGACTTCTCCACCGGCAGGCATGAGCAGTTCTTC. This codes for CASSDFSTGRHEQFF.

For the CDR3, the DNA is TGTGCCAGTAGGGCACCGGGCCCCTTCTACGAGCAGTACTTC. Amino acid sequence: CASRAPGPFYEQYF. This chain uses TRBV19 with TRBJ2-7, with D uncertain. V shed 6 bases and J shed 3 bases, with 15 bases lying between them. CDR1 is LNHDA and CDR2 is SQIVND in the germline V gene (reference sequence). The CDR3 loop spans 14 amino acids.

The CDR3 sequence: CASSLVAVQPQHF. The CDR3 DNA sequence: TGTGCCAGCAGCTTAGTGGCGGTTCAGCCCCAGCATTTT. The rearrangement links TRBV11-2 to TRBJ1-5; D gene uncertain. The CDR3 is 13 residues long. The V end was cut by 1 base, the J end by 6 bases, with 7 bases between. Germline CDR1 is SGHAT and CDR2 is FQNNGV.

This chain links TRBV27 with TRBJ2-1; 9 nucleotides match TRBD1. CDR3 length: 15 residues. V lost 3 bases and J lost 6; bases outside the gene matches: 6. CDR1 is MNHEY, CDR2 SMNVEV, per germline (reference sequence). CDR3 in DNA: TGTGCCAGCAGTTTGCGACAGGGGGTATTCAATGAGCAGTTCTTC. Translating gives CASSLRQGVFNEQFF.

V usage is TRBV28 and J usage is TRBJ2-5; D gene unclear. Per the germline V gene, CDR1 is MDHEN and CDR2 is SYDVKM. Trimming left V 3 bases short and J 2 bases short, with 4 bases between. The CDR3 loop spans 12 amino acids. CDR3 in amino acids: CASSFLQETQYF. In nucleotides, the CDR3 is TGTGCCAGCAGTTTCCTTCAAGAGACCCAGTACTTC.

This rearrangement joins TRBV6-5 to TRBJ2-5, with TRBD2 identical over 7 bases. CDR1 MNHEY and CDR2 SVGAGI come from the germline V gene. The V segment lost 0 bases and the J segment 0 bases; nucleotides outside the gene matches: 10. The CDR3 has 18 residues. The CDR3, as DNA: TGTGCCAGCAGTTACTCGATAGAGGGACTAACGTACCAAGAGACCCAGTACTTC. Translation: CASSYSIEGLTYQETQYF.